Listed below are T cell receptor beta chains from one sample, sequenced in a study of cytomegalovirus exposure and HLA in healthy donors. The method was immunoSEQ multiplex PCR; TCRdb's version includes in-frame clones alone and lacks a portion of them. This sample carries some 110,000 clones, roughly four fifths of them seen once, and the ten largest clones take around 1.6%. Sequencing used PBMCs. These receptors all stem from a woman aged 18-29 years in good health and CMV-seronegative. Both conserved end residues are part of each CDR3.

CDR3 protein	V gene	J gene
CASSPYQGEAYNEQFF	TRBV19	TRBJ2-1
CASSSISYEQYF	TRBV6-5	TRBJ2-7
CAWSAPAVTGELFF	TRBV30	TRBJ2-2
CASRAGGLNQPQHF	TRBV2	TRBJ1-5
CASSLATGVQPQHF	TRBV5-1	TRBJ1-5
CASSCSRGSLNTEAFF	TRBV6-5	TRBJ1-1
CSALGGISYEQYF	TRBV29-1	TRBJ2-7
CASSSGQASNQPQHF	TRBV28	TRBJ1-5
CASSPRGGDFF	TRBV19	TRBJ1-1
CASSHPGGRGLGNTIYF	TRBV4-1	TRBJ1-3
CASSESGSRGTANEKLFF	TRBV25-1	TRBJ1-4
CASSSRQSPGEQYF	TRBV5-1	TRBJ2-7
CASSQDQGGQPQHF	TRBV4-1	TRBJ1-5
CASSVEQGTGTEAFF	TRBV5-1	TRBJ1-1
CASSPAFLRGTEAFF	TRBV6-5	TRBJ1-1
CASSMTGSVNSPLHF	TRBV6-5	TRBJ1-6
CATSVGGSNQPQHF	TRBV15	TRBJ1-5
CATSRDDTGVRPEAFF	TRBV15	TRBJ1-1
CASRPRGGLGTDTQYF	TRBV7-9	TRBJ2-3
CAIKRPDSEAFF	TRBV10-3	TRBJ1-1
CASSPSRRGSSGANVLTF	TRBV5-6	TRBJ2-6
CASSTPGFAYEQYF	TRBV6-6	TRBJ2-7